This note documents a single T cell receptor beta chain sequence. Germline values: CDR1 SNHLY, CDR2 FYNNEI. The CDR3 consists of 12 residues. V was cut by 6 bases and J by 5 bases, with 10 bases left in between. This specimen belongs to a study of blood T cell repertoires in COVID-19. This table comes from immunoSEQ multiplex PCR, and its TCRdb copy is limited to in-frame clones, with some not included. The profile shows 300,000 to 400,000 clones, roughly nine tenths of them singletons. This receptor was obtained from a woman in her twenties or thirties who had been exposed to COVID-19. The rearrangement joins TRBV2 to TRBJ2-5, with D tentatively TRBD2 (6 bases). The sequencing sample was made of PBMCs or T cells enriched from blood (not recorded which). This CDR3 reads CASRGGYETQYF. CDR3 DNA sequence: TGTGCCAGCAGGGGAGGATATGAGACCCAGTACTTC.